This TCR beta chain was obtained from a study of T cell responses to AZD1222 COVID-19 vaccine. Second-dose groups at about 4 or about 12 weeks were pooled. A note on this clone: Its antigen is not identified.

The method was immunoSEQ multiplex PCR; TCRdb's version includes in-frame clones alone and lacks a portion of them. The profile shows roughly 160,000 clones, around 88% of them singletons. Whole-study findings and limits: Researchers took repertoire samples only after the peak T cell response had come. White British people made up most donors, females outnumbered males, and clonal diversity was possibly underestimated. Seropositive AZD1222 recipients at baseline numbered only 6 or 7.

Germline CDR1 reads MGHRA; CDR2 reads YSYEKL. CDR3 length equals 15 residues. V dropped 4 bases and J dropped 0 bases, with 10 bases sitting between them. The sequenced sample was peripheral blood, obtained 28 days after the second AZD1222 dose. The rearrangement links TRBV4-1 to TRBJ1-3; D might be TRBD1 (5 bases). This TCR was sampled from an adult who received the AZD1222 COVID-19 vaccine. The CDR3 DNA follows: TGCGCCAGCAGCCCCGGACACAGCTCTGGAAACACCATATATTTT. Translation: CASSPGHSSGNTIYF.